The rows below give T cell receptor beta chains drawn from one sample of a study of blood T cells in healthy people across ages. TCRdb re-analysed the 5' RACE reads in MiXCR, keeping a single row per CDR3 protein. The sample lists around 2 million distinct CDR3 sequences; 39% were seen once. The specimen sequenced was blood. These receptors were taken from a human donor in good health. Each CDR3 is given with its conserved first and last residue. The D gene is left open where the match is weak. Rows give clone size only sometimes, using once, few, many, or a class for an expanded clone.

14 TRBJ2-7 TRBV7-2 . . TGTGCCAGCAGCCCTGGACCCCCACCAAACGAGCAGTACTTC CASSPGPPPNEQYF
16 TRBJ2-7 TRBV12-3/TRBV12-4 . few TGTGCCAGCAGTCTATTCGGTGGTAGGAGTTCCTACGAGCAGTACTTC CASSLFGGRSSYEQYF
12 TRBJ2-5 TRBV2 TRBD1 few TGTGCCAGCCGGGACAGGGGCGGGACCCAGTACTTC CASRDRGGTQYF
15 TRBJ2-3 TRBV6-5 . . TGTGCCAGCAGTTACTCGCGGCCTTACACAGATACGCAGTATTTT CASSYSRPYTDTQYF
14 TRBJ2-7 TRBV7-9 . few TGTGCCAGCAGCCCCGGGGGGCAGTCCCACGAGCAGTACTTC CASSPGGQSHEQYF
13 TRBJ1-2 TRBV12-3/TRBV12-4 . . TGTGCCAGCAGTTTGGTACAGACCTATGGCTACACCTTC CASSLVQTYGYTF
14 TRBJ2-1 TRBV6-4 TRBD2 many TGTGCCAGCAGTGACTCGGGGGGGGTTGATGAGCAGTTCTTC CASSDSGGVDEQFF
15 TRBJ2-7 TRBV28 TRBD1 few TGTGCCAGCAGTCTCAGACAGGGGGTTGGGGACGAGCAGTACTTC CASSLRQGVGDEQYF
14 TRBJ1-2 TRBV20-1 . . TGCAGTGCGTCCAAGGGGGAGGGGAACTATGGCTACACCTTC CSASKGEGNYGYTF
17 TRBJ1-6 TRBV3-1 TRBD1 few TGTGCCAGCAGACGAAATATAGGACAGGGGCGCTATTCACCCCTCCACTTT CASRRNIGQGRYSPLHF
13 TRBJ2-7 TRBV28 TRBD1 . TGTGCCAGCAGTCTTCAACAGGGGCACGAGCAGTACTTC CASSLQQGHEQYF
15 TRBJ2-5 TRBV5-1 TRBD2 few TGCGCCAGCAGCTTAATACTAGCGGTGGAAGAGACCCAGTACTTC CASSLILAVEETQYF
12 TRBJ2-5 TRBV11-3 . . TGTGCCAGCGGTAGGAGGGGAGAGACCCAGTACTTC CASGRRGETQYF
15 TRBJ2-1 TRBV7-2 . few TGTGCCAGCAGCTTAATCTCCCGGTTGTCAGGGGAGCAGTTCTTC CASSLISRLSGEQFF
13 TRBJ1-2 TRBV7-2 TRBD1 . TGTGCCAGCAGTAACACAGGGGGCTCTGGCTACACCTTC CASSNTGGSGYTF
12 TRBJ1-1 TRBV7-9 . few TGTGCCAGCAGATTGGACAGCCCTGAAGCTTTCTTT CASRLDSPEAFF
16 TRBJ2-7 TRBV27 . . TGTGCCAGCAGTTTTTTTGGAACCGCGGGCCCTCGGGAGCAGTACTTC CASSFFGTAGPREQYF
13 TRBJ1-2 TRBV6-6 . few TGTGCCAGCAGTTGGGAACAGCACTATGGCTACACCTTC CASSWEQHYGYTF
19 TRBJ2-3 TRBV12-3/TRBV12-4 TRBD2 . TGTGCCAGCAGTTTGGCAGGGGGGGCTAGCGGGGGGCTCACAGATACGCAGTATTTT CASSLAGGASGGLTDTQYF
15 TRBJ1-5 TRBV6-1 . . TGTGCCAGCAGAGAACAGTCTTATAGCAATCAGCCCCAGCATTTT CASREQSYSNQPQHF
16 TRBJ2-7 TRBV20-1 TRBD2 . TGCAGTGCTAGAAAACTAGCGGGGGGGCCTCTAAACGAGCAGTACTTC CSARKLAGGPLNEQYF
13 TRBJ2-7 TRBV5-1 . few TGCGCCAGCAGCTTTATAGAGTCCTACGAGCAGTACTTC CASSFIESYEQYF
17 TRBJ2-4 TRBV11-2 . . TGTGTCAGCAGCTTAATTCTGGCGGGTCAGGGAGTCAATGAGCAGTACTTC CVSSLILAGQGVNEQYF
14 TRBJ1-1 TRBV24-1 . . TGTGCCACCGGCCCGGCGGGGGGTTCTTCTGAAGCTTTCTTT CATGPAGGSSEAFF
13 TRBJ2-2 TRBV29-1 TRBD1 . TGCAGCGTTGAGGGACAGGGGTACGGGGAGCGGTTTTTT CSVEGQGYGERFF
16 TRBJ2-3 TRBV5-6 . . TGTGCCAGCAGCTTCCATCGGGAAGCTCTCACAGATACGCAGTATTTT CASSFHREALTDTQYF
18 TRBJ1-5 TRBV6-2/TRBV6-3 TRBD1 . TGTGCCAGCAGTCTCCGAAGGGGGACAGGGGGCGCGGATCAGCCCCAGCATTTT CASSLRRGTGGADQPQHF
16 TRBJ2-3 TRBV6-6 . . TGTGCCAGCAGTTACTATGGGGGCACTGTTACAGATACGCAGTATTTT CASSYYGGTVTDTQYF
17 TRBJ1-1 TRBV7-2 . few TGTGCCAGCCGCCGAGGAGGAGCTTGGGGTGGGGTCACTGAAGCTTTCTTT CASRRGGAWGGVTEAFF
12 TRBJ2-1 TRBV12-3/TRBV12-4 . few TGTGCCAGCACCCCTATTCTACATGAGCAGTTCTTC CASTPILHEQFF
15 TRBJ2-7 TRBV7-2 . once TGTGCCAGCAGCGCACAGGGTTCATGGGCCTACGAGCAGTACTTC CASSAQGSWAYEQYF
15 TRBJ1-2 TRBV27 . . TGTGCCAGCAGCTCTACACAGGCCTTCTGGAATGGCTACACCTTC CASSSTQAFWNGYTF
13 TRBJ2-5 TRBV5-6 TRBD1 . TGTGCCAGCAACGACAGGGGGCGCGAGACCCAGTACTTC CASNDRGRETQYF
16 TRBJ1-2 TRBV10-3 TRBD1 few TGTGCCATCAGTGAGTCGACGACGGGGACAGGCTATGGCTACACCTTC CAISESTTGTGYGYTF
17 TRBJ2-4 TRBV7-2 TRBD1 . TGTGCCAGCAGCTCTCAGCTCCTCCGGGACAGGGGGCATGAGCAGTACTTC CASSSQLLRDRGHEQYF
16 TRBJ2-7 TRBV28 TRBD1 . TGTGCCAGCAGTTCACCAGTCCGGGACAGTACCTACGAGCAGTACTTC CASSSPVRDSTYEQYF
15 TRBJ2-1 TRBV20-1 TRBD2 . TGCAGTGCTAGAACCACTAGCGGGGGGGCTGGTGAGCAGTTCTTC CSARTTSGGAGEQFF
14 TRBJ2-7 TRBV5-5 TRBD2 many TGTGCCAGCAGCTTCCGGGGGGGGACCTACGAGCAGTACTTC CASSFRGGTYEQYF
14 TRBJ2-7 TRBV20-1 . few TGCAGTGCTCCTCGTGGCGGGGTTACCTACGAGCAGTACTTC CSAPRGGVTYEQYF
15 TRBJ1-1 TRBV7-2 TRBD1 . TGTGCCAGCAGCCCAGGGGGGGGGCTAATCACTGAAGCTTTCTTT CASSPGGGLITEAFF
13 TRBJ2-2 TRBV12-3/TRBV12-4 . . TGTGCCGGCGCAGGGGTGGGCACCGGGGAGCTGTTTTTT CAGAGVGTGELFF
14 TRBJ1-4 TRBV20-1 . . TGCAGTGCTAGAGATAGCTGGGAGCTTGAAAAACTGTTTTTT CSARDSWELEKLFF
14 TRBJ2-1 TRBV20-1 TRBD1 . TGCAGTGCCTACGGGACAGGACGGTTGGATGAGCAGTTCTTC CSAYGTGRLDEQFF
12 TRBJ2-7 TRBV12-3/TRBV12-4 . . TGTGCCAGCAGTTTCTCCCAGTCCGAGCAGTACTTC CASSFSQSEQYF
19 TRBJ2-1 TRBV6-5 TRBD1 . TGTGCCAGCAGTTCACCGGGACAGGCCCGTTCGTTTACCTACAATGAGCAGTTCTTC CASSSPGQARSFTYNEQFF
17 TRBJ2-7 TRBV7-2 TRBD1 . TGTGCCAGCAGCAAAAGGTCAGGGGGACAGGGACGGTACGAGCAGTACTTC CASSKRSGGQGRYEQYF
11 TRBJ2-3 TRBV29-1 . . TGCAGCGTTGTGGACACAGATACGCAGTATTTT CSVVDTDTQYF
16 TRBJ2-3 TRBV15 . few TGTGCCACCAGCAGAGATTTGCCTACCATGAGTCATACGCAGTATTTT CATSRDLPTMSHTQYF